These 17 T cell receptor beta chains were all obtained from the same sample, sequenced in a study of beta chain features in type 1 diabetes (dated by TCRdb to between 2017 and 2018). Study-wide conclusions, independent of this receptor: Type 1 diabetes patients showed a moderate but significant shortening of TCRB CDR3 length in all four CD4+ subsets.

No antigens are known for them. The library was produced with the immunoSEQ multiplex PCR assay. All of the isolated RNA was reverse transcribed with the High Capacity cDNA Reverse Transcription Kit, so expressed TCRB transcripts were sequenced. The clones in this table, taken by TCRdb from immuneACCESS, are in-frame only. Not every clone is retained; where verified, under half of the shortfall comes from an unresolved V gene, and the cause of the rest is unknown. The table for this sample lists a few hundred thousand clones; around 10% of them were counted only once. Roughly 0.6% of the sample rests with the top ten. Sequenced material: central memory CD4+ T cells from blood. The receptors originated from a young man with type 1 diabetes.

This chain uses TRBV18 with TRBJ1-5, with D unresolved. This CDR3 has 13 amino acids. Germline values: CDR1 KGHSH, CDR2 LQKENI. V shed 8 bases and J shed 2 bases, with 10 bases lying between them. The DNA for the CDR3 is TGTGCCAGCCGGGATGATCGCAATCAGCCCCAGCATTTT. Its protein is CASRDDRNQPQHF.

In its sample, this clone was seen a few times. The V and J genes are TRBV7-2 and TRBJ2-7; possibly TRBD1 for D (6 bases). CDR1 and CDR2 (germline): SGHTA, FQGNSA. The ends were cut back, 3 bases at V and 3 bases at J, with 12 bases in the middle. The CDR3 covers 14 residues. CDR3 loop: CASSFGQGYYEQYF. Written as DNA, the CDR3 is TGTGCCAGCAGCTTTGGGCAGGGGTACTACGAGCAGTACTTC.

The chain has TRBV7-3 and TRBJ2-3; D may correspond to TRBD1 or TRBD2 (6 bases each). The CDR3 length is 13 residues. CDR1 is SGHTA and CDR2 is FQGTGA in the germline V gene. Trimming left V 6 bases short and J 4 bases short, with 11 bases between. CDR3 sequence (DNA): TGTGCCAGCAGGGAGGGGGTCGCAGATACGCAGTATTTT. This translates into CASREGVADTQYF.

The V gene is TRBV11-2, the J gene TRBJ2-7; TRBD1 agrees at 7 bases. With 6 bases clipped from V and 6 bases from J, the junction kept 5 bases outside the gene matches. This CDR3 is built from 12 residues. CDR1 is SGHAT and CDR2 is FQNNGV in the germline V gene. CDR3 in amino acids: CASSRTGREQYF. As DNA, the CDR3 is TGTGCCAGCAGTCGGACAGGACGCGAGCAGTACTTC. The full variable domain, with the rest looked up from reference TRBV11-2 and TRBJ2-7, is EAGVAQSPRYKIIEKRQSVAFWCNPISGHATLYWYQQILGQGPKLLIQFQNNGVVDDSQLPKDRFSAERLKGVDSTLKIQPAKLEDSAVYLCASSRTGREQYFGPGTRLTVT.

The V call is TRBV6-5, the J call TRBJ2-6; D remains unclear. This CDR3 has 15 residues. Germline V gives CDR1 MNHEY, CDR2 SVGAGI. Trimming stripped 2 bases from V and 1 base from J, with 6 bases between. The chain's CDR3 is CASSYRPSGANVLTF. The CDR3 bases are TGTGCCAGCAGTTACCGCCCGTCTGGGGCCAACGTCCTGACTTTC.

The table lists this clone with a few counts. The CDR3 is CAIRNREASSYEQYF. CDR3 nucleotide sequence: TGTGCCATCAGAAACAGGGAGGCCAGCTCCTACGAGCAGTACTTC. The chain links TRBV10-3 to TRBJ2-7; TRBD1 or TRBD2 may be the D gene (6 bases each). This CDR3 comprises 15 residues. Germline loops: CDR1 ENHRY, CDR2 SYGVKD. Trimming left V 6 bases short and J 0 bases short, with 15 bases between.

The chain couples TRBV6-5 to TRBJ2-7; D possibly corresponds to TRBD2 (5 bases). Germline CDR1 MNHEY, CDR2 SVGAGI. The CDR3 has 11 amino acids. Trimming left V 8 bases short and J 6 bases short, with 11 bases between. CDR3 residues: CASREGGEQYF. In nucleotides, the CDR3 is TGTGCCAGCCGCGAGGGTGGCGAGCAGTACTTC.

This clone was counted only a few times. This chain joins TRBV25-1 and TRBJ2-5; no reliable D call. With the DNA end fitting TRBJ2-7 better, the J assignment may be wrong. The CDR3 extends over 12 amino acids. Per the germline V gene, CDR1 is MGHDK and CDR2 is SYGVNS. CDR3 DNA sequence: TGTGCCAGTACAGCCTCCTCCTACGAGCAGTACTTC. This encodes CASTASSYEQYF.

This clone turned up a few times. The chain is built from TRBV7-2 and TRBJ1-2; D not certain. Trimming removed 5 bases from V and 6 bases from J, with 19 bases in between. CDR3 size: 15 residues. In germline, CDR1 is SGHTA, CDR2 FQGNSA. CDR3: CASSIDERWYDGYTF. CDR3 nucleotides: TGTGCCAGCAGCATAGACGAGAGGTGGTATGATGGCTACACCTTC.

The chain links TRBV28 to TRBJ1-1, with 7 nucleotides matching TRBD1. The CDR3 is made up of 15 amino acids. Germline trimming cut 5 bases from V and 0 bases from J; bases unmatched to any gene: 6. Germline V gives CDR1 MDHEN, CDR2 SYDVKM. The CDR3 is CASSGTALMNTEAFF. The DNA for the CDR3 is TGTGCCAGCAGTGGGACAGCCCTAATGAACACTGAAGCTTTCTTT.

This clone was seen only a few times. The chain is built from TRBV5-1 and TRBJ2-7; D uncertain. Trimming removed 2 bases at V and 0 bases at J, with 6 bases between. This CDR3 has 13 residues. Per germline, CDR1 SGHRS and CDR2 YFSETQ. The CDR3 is CASSFQSSYEQYF. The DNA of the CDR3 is TGCGCCAGCAGCTTTCAGAGCTCCTACGAGCAGTACTTC. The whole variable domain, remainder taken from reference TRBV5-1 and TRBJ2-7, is KAGVTQTPRYLIKTRGQQVTLSCSPISGHRSVSWYQQTPGQGLQFLFEYFSETQRNKGNFPGRFSGRQFSNSRSEMNVSTLELGDSALYLCASSFQSSYEQYFGPGTRLTVT.

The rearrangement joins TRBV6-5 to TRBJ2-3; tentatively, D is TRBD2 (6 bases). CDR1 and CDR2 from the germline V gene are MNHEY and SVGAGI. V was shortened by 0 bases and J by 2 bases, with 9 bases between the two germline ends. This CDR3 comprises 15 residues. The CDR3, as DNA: TGTGCCAGCAGTTACTCCGGGACTTACACAGATACGCAGTATTTT. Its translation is CASSYSGTYTDTQYF.

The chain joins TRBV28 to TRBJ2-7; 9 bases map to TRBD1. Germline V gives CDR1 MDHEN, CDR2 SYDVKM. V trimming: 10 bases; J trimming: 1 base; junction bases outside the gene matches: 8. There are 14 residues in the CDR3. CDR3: CAITQGATSYEQYF. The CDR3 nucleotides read TGTGCCATCACACAGGGGGCTACTTCCTACGAGCAGTACTTC.

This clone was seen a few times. The CDR3 nucleotides read TGCGCCAGCAGCCAGGATCGGGAGCCCAATGAGCAGTTCTTC. It specifies CASSQDREPNEQFF. The rearrangement links TRBV4-1 to TRBJ2-1; tentatively, D is TRBD2 (6 bases). The V gene's germline CDR1 is MGHRA and CDR2 YSYEKL. CDR3 size: 14 residues. V lost 3 bases and J 6 bases, leaving 12 bases between the germline ends.

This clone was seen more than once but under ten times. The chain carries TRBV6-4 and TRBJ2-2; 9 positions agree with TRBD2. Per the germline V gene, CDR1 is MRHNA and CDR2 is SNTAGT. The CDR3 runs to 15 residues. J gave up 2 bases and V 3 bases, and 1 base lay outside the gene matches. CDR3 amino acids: CASSETSGNTGELFF. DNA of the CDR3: TGTGCCAGCAGTGAGACTAGCGGAAACACCGGGGAGCTGTTTTTT.

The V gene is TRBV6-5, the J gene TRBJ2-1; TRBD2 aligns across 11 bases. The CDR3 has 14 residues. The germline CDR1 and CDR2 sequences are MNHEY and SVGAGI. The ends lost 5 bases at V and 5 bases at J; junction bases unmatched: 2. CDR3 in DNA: TGTGCCAGCAGTCGACTAGCGGGGAACAATGAGCAGTTCTTC. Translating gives CASSRLAGNNEQFF.

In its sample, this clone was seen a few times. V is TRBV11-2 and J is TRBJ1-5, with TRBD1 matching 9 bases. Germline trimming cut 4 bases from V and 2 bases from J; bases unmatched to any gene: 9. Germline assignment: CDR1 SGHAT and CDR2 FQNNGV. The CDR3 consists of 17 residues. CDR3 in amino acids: CASSYRQGGMGNQPQHF. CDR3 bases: TGTGCCAGCAGCTACCGACAGGGGGGCATGGGCAATCAGCCCCAGCATTTT.